This T cell receptor (beta chain) derives from a study of blood T cell repertoires in COVID-19. Background on the study: Samples representing acute and convalescent COVID-19 were sourced from the United States, Italy and Spain. PBMCs, B-cell-depleted T cells, or T cells were the source of the cDNA or gDNA that made up the material.

V was clipped by 0 bases and J by 7 bases, with 8 bases between them. The CDR3 length is 14 residues. Germline assignment: CDR1 SGHRS and CDR2 YFSETQ. Assay used: immunoSEQ multiplex PCR; TCRdb lists only in-frame clones, some missing. In the table there are approximately 170,000 clones, 70% to 90% of which are singletons. Turning to this clone: Additional DNA sequences in this sample encode the identical CDR3.

This TCR was sampled from a woman aged 80 or over in a cohort sampled during active or convalescent COVID-19. Sample: peripheral blood. The chain uses TRBV5-1 and TRBJ1-6, with no clear D. The CDR3 here is CASSLARGNSPLHF. The DNA for the CDR3 is TGCGCCAGCAGCTTGGCCAGAGGGAATTCACCCCTCCACTTT.